The T cell receptor beta chain under discussion was sequenced for a study of prognosis after radiotherapy for stage I lung cancer. Study summary: Between early 2018 and 2019, patients with stage I non-small cell lung cancer were enrolled. Four or five patients had oligometastatic NSCLC after their primary tumor was surgically resected, and more than eleven patients had newly diagnosed primary stage I lung tumors. Without exception, patients with non-small cell lung cancer were deemed medically inoperable. Study-wide findings and caveats: Tumor-specific reactivity of the expanded TCR clones remained undetermined.

Using two-round multiplex PCR, the authors amplified TCR beta CDR3 from genomic DNA. Used in first-round PCR were primers specific to each TRBV and TRBJ gene. TCRdb redid the calling of the multiplex PCR reads with MiXCR, one entry per CDR3 protein. The sample has over 45,000 distinct CDR3 sequences, roughly 29% seen once. As to this clonotype: The target antigen is unknown. A far larger clone lies a single base away; this is likely a read error.

The TCR comes from a donor aged 50 or older with non-small cell lung cancer. The source material was PBMCs, sampled before or after stereotactic body radiation therapy (not recorded which).

This CDR3 is CASSYRTGGGNYEQYF. The CDR3 region has the DNA TGTGCCAGCAGTTACCGAACCGGGGGGGGCAACTACGAGCAGTACTTC. The V call is TRBV6-1, the J call TRBJ2-7, with 8 bases fitting TRBD2. The CDR3 contains 16 residues. Losses at the gene ends were 5 bases for V and 3 bases for J; bases not matched to a gene: 12. Germline V CDR1 and CDR2: MNHNS, SASEGT.